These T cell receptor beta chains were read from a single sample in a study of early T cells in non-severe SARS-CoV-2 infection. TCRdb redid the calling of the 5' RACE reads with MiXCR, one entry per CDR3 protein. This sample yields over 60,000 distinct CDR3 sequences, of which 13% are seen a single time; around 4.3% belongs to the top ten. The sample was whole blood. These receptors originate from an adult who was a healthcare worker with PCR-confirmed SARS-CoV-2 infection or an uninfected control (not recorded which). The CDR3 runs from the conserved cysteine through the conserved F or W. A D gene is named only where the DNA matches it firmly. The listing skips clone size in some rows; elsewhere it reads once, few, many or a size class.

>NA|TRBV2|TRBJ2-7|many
TGTGCCAGCAGGAGGGGGGACAGTAGCTCCTACGAGCAGTACTTC
CASRRGDSSSYEQYF
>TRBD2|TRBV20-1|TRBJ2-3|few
TGCAGTGCTATCTCCGGGACTAGCGGGGGGGCGGATACGCAGTATTTT
CSAISGTSGGADTQYF
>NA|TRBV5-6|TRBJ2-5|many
TGTGCCAGCAGCTTGGGCCCGACAGGCCTACAAGAGACCCAGTACTTC
CASSLGPTGLQETQYF
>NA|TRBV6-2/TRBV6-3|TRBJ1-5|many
TGTGCCAGCAGTTACTCCTTTTCAGGGGCTAGAAATCAGCCCCAGCATTTT
CASSYSFSGARNQPQHF
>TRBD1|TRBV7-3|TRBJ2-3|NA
TGTGCCAGCAGCTCACAGGGGACCACAGATACGCAGTATTTT
CASSSQGTTDTQYF
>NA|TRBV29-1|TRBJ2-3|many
TGCAGCGTTGCGCCCGGGATTGCAGATACGCAGTATTTT
CSVAPGIADTQYF
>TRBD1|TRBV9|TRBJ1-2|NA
TGTGCCAGCAGCGTAGAGGGACAGGGCCTCTATGGCTACACCTTC
CASSVEGQGLYGYTF
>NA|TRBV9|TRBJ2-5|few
TGTGCCAGCAGCCCCCGAAACGGAGAGACCCAGTACTTC
CASSPRNGETQYF
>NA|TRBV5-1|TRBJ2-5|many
TGCGCCAGCAGCTTGAATCTTGGGGAGACCCAGTACTTC
CASSLNLGETQYF
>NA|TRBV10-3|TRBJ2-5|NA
TGTGCCATCAAGCCACAGTTCCAAGAGACCCAGTACTTC
CAIKPQFQETQYF
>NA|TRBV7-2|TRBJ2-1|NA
TGTGCCAGCAGCTTACGCCCCAACTACAATGAGCAGTTCTTC
CASSLRPNYNEQFF
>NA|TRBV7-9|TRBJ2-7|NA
TGTGCCAGCAGCCTTTACGGGTTCTACGAGCAGTACTTC
CASSLYGFYEQYF
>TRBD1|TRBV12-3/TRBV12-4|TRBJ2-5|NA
TGTGCCAGCGGTGGGACAGGGGTTTTGGAGACCCAGTACTTC
CASGGTGVLETQYF
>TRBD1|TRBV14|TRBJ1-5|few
TGTGCCAAAGGCGCGTGGAGGCAGGGGGTCTTCGGCAATCAGCCCCAGCATTTT
CAKGAWRQGVFGNQPQHF
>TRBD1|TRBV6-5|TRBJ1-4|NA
TGTGCCAGCAGAAAAAGGACAGGCGCCTGGGAAAAACTGTTTTTT
CASRKRTGAWEKLFF
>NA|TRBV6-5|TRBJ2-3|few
TGTGCCAGCAGTTCTCTGACGATCACAGATACGCAGTATTTT
CASSSLTITDTQYF
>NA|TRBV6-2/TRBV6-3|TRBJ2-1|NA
TGTGCCAGCAGTACCCTTCGAGAGGACCCCTACAATGAGCAGTTCTTC
CASSTLREDPYNEQFF
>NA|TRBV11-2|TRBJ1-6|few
TGTGCCAGCAGCTTAGCCTCGACCCCGGGACCCCTCCACTTT
CASSLASTPGPLHF
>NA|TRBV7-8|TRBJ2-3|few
TGTGCCAGCAGCTTAAAGGGGGGGATCACAGATACGCAGTATTTT
CASSLKGGITDTQYF
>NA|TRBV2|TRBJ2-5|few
TGTGCCAGCATGAGGGGGATGGGGACCCAGTACTTC
CASMRGMGTQYF
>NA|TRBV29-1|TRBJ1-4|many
TGCAGCGTTGAAGAGAGGGGAATGGGGGAAAAACTGTTTTTT
CSVEERGMGEKLFF
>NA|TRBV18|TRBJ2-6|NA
TGTGCCAGCTCACCAAGTGTAGGGTTGACTGGGGCCAACGTCCTGACTTTC
CASSPSVGLTGANVLTF
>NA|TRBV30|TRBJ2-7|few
TGTGCCTGGAGTAAGGAGGGGGGATACGGCGAGCAGTACTTC
CAWSKEGGYGEQYF
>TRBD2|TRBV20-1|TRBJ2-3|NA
TGCAGTGCTAGAGATTGGTCGGGGGGGATCACAGATACGCAGTATTTT
CSARDWSGGITDTQYF
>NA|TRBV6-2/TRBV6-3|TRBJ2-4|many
TGTGCCAGCACCCCGGCTGACAAAAACATTCAGTACTTC
CASTPADKNIQYF
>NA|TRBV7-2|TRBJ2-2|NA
TGTGCCAGCAACGAGAGATACGACACCGGGGAGCTGTTTTTT
CASNERYDTGELFF
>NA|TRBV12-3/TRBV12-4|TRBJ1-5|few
TGTGCCAGCATGTTCCAGGGCCCTTATCAGCCCCAGCATTTT
CASMFQGPYQPQHF
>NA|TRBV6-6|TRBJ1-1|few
TGTGCCAGCACCGCGACTATCTCCACTGAAGCTTTCTTT
CASTATISTEAFF
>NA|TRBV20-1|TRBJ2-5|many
TGCAGTGCTAGAAGGCAGCAAGAGACCCAGTACTTC
CSARRQQETQYF
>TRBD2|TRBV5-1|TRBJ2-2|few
TGCGCCAGCAGCTTCGGACTAGCGGGGGCCAACTTGCTTCGGACCGGGGAGCTGTTTTTT
CASSFGLAGANLLRTGELFF
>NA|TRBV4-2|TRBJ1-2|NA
TGTGCCAGCAGCCAAGGGGCAGATGCGGGCTATGGCTACACCTTC
CASSQGADAGYGYTF
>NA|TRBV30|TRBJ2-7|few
TGTGCCAGTGGAGGAGTCATTCTACGGAACTTC
CASGGVILRNF
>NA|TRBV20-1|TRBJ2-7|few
TGCAGTGCTAGGGCGGAGGGCAGCTACGAGCAGTACTTC
CSARAEGSYEQYF
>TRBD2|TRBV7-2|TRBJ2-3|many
TGTGCCAGCAGCCGGAGACTAGCGGGGGGCACAGATACGCAGTATTTT
CASSRRLAGGTDTQYF
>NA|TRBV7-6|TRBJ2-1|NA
TGTGCCAGCAGCTTCCAAATAGGGAACTACAATGAGCAGTTCTTC
CASSFQIGNYNEQFF
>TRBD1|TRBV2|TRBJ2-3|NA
TGTGCCAGCAGTAGGACAGGGGGCAGGACGACCACAGATACGCAGTATTTT
CASSRTGGRTTTDTQYF
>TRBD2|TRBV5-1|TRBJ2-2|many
TGCGCCAGCAGCTTGGTTCTAGCGGGGACCGGGGAGCTGTTTTTT
CASSLVLAGTGELFF
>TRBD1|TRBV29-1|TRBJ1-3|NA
TGCAGCGTACAGGGGGCCGGGAACACCATATATTTT
CSVQGAGNTIYF
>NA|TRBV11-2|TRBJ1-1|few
TGTGCCAGCAGCTCCAATAGACAGAAAGCTTTCTTT
CASSSNRQKAFF
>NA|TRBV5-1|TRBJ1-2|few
TGCGCCAGCAGCTTACCAGACACCTACCTCTACACCTTC
CASSLPDTYLYTF
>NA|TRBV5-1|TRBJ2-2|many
TGCGCCAGCAGCTTGACGGTTGGGGGCGCGGACACCGGGGAGCTGTTTTTT
CASSLTVGGADTGELFF
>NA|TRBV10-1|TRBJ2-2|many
TGCGCCAGCAGTGAGAAGGGGGATAGGGCCGGGGAGCTGTTTTTT
CASSEKGDRAGELFF
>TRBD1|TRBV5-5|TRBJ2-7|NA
TGTGCCAGCAGCCGGACAGGGCCCAACGAGCAGTACTTC
CASSRTGPNEQYF
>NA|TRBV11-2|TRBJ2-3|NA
TGTGCCAGCAGCTTAGATGGCAGGCTCACAGATACGCAGTATTTT
CASSLDGRLTDTQYF
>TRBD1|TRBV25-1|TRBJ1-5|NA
TGTGCCAGCCCTACAGGGGGCTTTCAGCCCCAGCATTTT
CASPTGGFQPQHF
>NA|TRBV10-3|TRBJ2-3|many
TGTGCCATCAGTGAGCCCAACTCAGGGACGGATACGCAGTATTTT
CAISEPNSGTDTQYF
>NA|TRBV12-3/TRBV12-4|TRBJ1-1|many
TGTGCCAGCCTGAGGGGTGTAGGTACTGAAGCTTTCTTT
CASLRGVGTEAFF
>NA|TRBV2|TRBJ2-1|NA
TGTGCCAGCAAAGGACTGCTTAGCTCCTACAATGAGCAGTTCTTC
CASKGLLSSYNEQFF
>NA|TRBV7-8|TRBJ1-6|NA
TGTGCCAGCAGCTTAGCGCGGAAACCCCTCCACTTT
CASSLARKPLHF
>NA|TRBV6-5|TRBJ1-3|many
TGTGCCAGCAGTTACTCGAGTCCGGGAGCTGGAAACACCATATATTTT
CASSYSSPGAGNTIYF
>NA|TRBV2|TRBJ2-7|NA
TGTGCCAGCAATGGCGTCTTCAGCTACGAGCAGTACTTC
CASNGVFSYEQYF
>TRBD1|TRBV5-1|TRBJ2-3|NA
TGCGCCAGCGGGACGGACAGGGGCACAGATACGCAGTATTTT
CASGTDRGTDTQYF
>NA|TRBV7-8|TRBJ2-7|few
TGTGCCAGCAGCTTAGGGCGAGGACCCTACGAGCAGTACTTC
CASSLGRGPYEQYF
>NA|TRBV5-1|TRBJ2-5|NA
TGCGCCAGCAGCTTGGCTATGTCCCAAGAGACCCAGTACTTC
CASSLAMSQETQYF
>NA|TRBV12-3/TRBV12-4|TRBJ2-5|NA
TGTGCCAGCAGTCGACAGAATCAAGAGACCCAGTACTTC
CASSRQNQETQYF